The present T cell receptor beta chain was sequenced within a study of a mutant IDH1 vaccine in newly diagnosed glioma. Turning to the study itself: First vaccine doses came 4-6 weeks after radiotherapy alone, or with temozolomide cycles. Findings of the study overall: The occurrence of vaccine-induced immune responses was seen in 90% to 95% of patients. Changes to the top peripheral T cell clonotypes appeared unrelated to pseudoprogression.

Worth noting for this clone: Its matching antigen is unknown.

Between the trimmed V and J ends, which lost 3 bases and 7 bases, there was a span of 4 bases. The CDR3 totals 11 residues. Germline CDR1 is DFQATT and CDR2 is SNEGSKA (reference sequence). Using immunoSEQ multiplex PCR, the repertoire was profiled, and TCRdb retains in-frame clones only, with some absent. The sample holds around 54,000 clones, roughly 87% seen once. The time point: week 47, end of study. The study gave 300 ug of mutant IDH1 20-mer peptide per vaccine dose, with topical imiquimod. This chain uses TRBV20-1 with TRBJ1-6; no clear D. Sequenced material: PBMCs, taken from a glioma patient whose treatment included an IDH1 peptide vaccine. This sequence was found in a woman aged 45-65 years with glioma. The CDR3 loop is CSARRNSPLHF. In DNA form, the CDR3 reads TGCAGTGCTAGGAGGAATTCACCCCTCCACTTT.